This T cell receptor beta chain was recorded in a study of cytomegalovirus exposure and HLA in healthy donors. Study-wide background: Earlier results showed 120 million or so unique TCR beta sequences derived from approximately 170 million T cells. Study-wide results and limits: For TCR beta chains, V- and J-gene trimming was later linked to a missense DCLRE1C variant.

Germline V lookup: CDR1 MGHRA, CDR2 YSYEKL. The CDR3 extends over 15 amino acids. Trimming shortened V by 2 bases and J by 0 bases, and 10 bases separated the two germline ends. A remark on this clone: Its antigen is not known.

Primers for the PCR totalled 60 Vbeta and 13 Jbeta. Measured with immunoSEQ multiplex PCR; TCRdb has only the in-frame clones, and not every one. The repertoire consists of about 120,000 clones, with 60% to 85% occurring once and the leading ten covering 3.3%. The receptor's source is a woman in her 30s in good health and CMV-seropositive. What was sequenced was PBMCs. This chain links TRBV4-1 with TRBJ1-1, with D uncertain. CDR3 amino acids: CASSQTAIMNTEAFF. The DNA for the CDR3 is TGCGCCAGCAGCCAAACAGCCATCATGAACACTGAAGCTTTCTTT.